Presented here are 2 T cell receptor beta chains from one specimen sequenced in a study of CD8 T cells in ankylosing spondylitis. Study findings and constraints: Apparently characteristic of ankylosing spondylitis blood was a TCR beta motif (eight highly homologous variants).

TCRdb reanalysed the 5' RACE reads using MiXCR and keeps one entry per CDR3 protein. In the table there are about 450,000 distinct CDR3 sequences, about 24% of which are singletons. No antigen is known for these receptors. The sample taken for sequencing was blood, either unsorted or a sorted T cell fraction (not recorded which). The source of these receptors is a male donor with ankylosing spondylitis.

In this sample, this clonotype turned up a few times. This chain connects TRBV12-3 or TRBV12-4 to TRBJ2-2, with TRBD2 identical over 15 bases. This CDR3 region has 15 residues. Trimming cost V 5 bases and J 6 bases; bases outside gene matches: 1. CDR3 residues: CASSGTSGRSGELFF. The CDR3 nucleotides are TGTGCCAGCAGTGGGACTAGCGGGAGGTCCGGGGAGCTGTTTTTT.

The chain uses TRBV12-3 or TRBV12-4 and TRBJ2-5; weak D call: TRBD2 (6 bases). This CDR3 region has 13 residues. With 2 bases removed from V and 4 bases from J, the gap between germline ends came to 8 bases. The CDR3 DNA reads as TGTGCCAGCAGTTTAATGGAGGGAGAGACCCAGTACTTC. This translates into CASSLMEGETQYF.